Listed below are T cell receptor beta chains from one sample, sequenced in a study of T cell clonotyping in hematopoietic cell transplantation. Clones were read by immunoSEQ multiplex PCR, and TCRdb kept only the in-frame ones, dropping some. The data hold 35,000 to 45,000 clones, with 88% observed a single time. What was sequenced was peripheral blood mononuclear cells. These receptors all stem from a woman between 35 and 50 years old in good health. Some clones in this sample may be carry-over from other donors' samples. Both conserved end residues are part of each CDR3. The D gene is left open where the match is weak. Rows give clone size only sometimes, using once, few, many, or a class for an expanded clone.

D gene	V gene	J gene	clone size	CDR3 protein
.	TRBV30	TRBJ2-1	.	CAWSFEVSSEQFF
.	TRBV29-1	TRBJ1-1	.	CSVTGHGRNTEAFF
.	TRBV2	TRBJ1-2	.	CASSEFDYGYTF
.	TRBV6-5	TRBJ1-5	.	CASSYSALGNNQPQHF
TRBD2	TRBV5-1	TRBJ2-3	.	CASSLWTSGSTDTQYF
.	TRBV5-4	TRBJ1-4	once	CASSLMDSPNEKLFF
TRBD1	TRBV15	TRBJ1-4	.	CATRTGATNEKLFF
.	TRBV10-1	TRBJ1-1	.	CASSDSGSDTEAFF
.	TRBV10-1	TRBJ1-1	few	CASRTGLGTEAFF
.	TRBV5-1	TRBJ2-7	.	CASSLGLGDEQYF
.	TRBV28	TRBJ1-1	.	CASIPPGHHTEAFF
TRBD1	TRBV10-3	TRBJ2-5	few	CATTGQTGEETQYF
TRBD2	TRBV6-5	TRBJ2-7	.	CASSPREGLPYEQYF
.	TRBV7-6	TRBJ2-3	.	CASSLPETDTQYF
.	TRBV6-5	TRBJ1-2	.	CASREANDGYTF
.	TRBV6-5	TRBJ1-2	.	CASSYSSGMANYGYTF
.	TRBV30	TRBJ2-5	.	CAWRGTDRRETQYF
TRBD2	TRBV5-1	TRBJ2-1	.	CASSREVGEGQNEQFF
.	TRBV27	TRBJ2-1	.	CATLKLLHNEQFF
.	TRBV5-1	TRBJ1-2	.	CASSQSQVPDGYTF
.	TRBV19	TRBJ1-2	.	CASSILRGPNYGYTF
TRBD1	TRBV28	TRBJ1-2	.	CASSPPGTGRSTF
TRBD1	TRBV30	TRBJ1-2	once	CAWSPGTGPGDGYTF
TRBD2	TRBV5-1	TRBJ2-1	.	CASSQGLAAREQFF
TRBD2	TRBV30	TRBJ2-1	.	CAWRRLAGGSSYNEQFF
.	TRBV7-9	TRBJ2-3	.	CASSVSGSSTDTQYF
TRBD2	TRBV29-1	TRBJ2-1	.	CSVGLRTSGYNEQFF
TRBD2	TRBV6-5	TRBJ2-7	.	CASSYGGTRPYEQYF
.	TRBV5-4	TRBJ2-5	.	CASSLEGAGETQYF
TRBD1	TRBV30	TRBJ1-1	.	CAWSLGQENTEAFF
.	TRBV5-1	TRBJ2-1	.	CASSLDLGLPYEQFF
TRBD1	TRBV25-1	TRBJ2-7	.	CASSVPGTGHYEQYF
TRBD2	TRBV11-2	TRBJ2-7	.	CASSFTTSEEQYF
TRBD2	TRBV4-2	TRBJ2-3	few	CASSKLAGENTDTQYF
.	TRBV2	TRBJ2-2	few	CASSDLSGDTGELFF
.	TRBV13	TRBJ1-3	.	CASSTGRGFSGNTIYF
TRBD2	TRBV30	TRBJ2-3	.	CAWSPRGLAGFTDTQYF
.	TRBV28	TRBJ2-5	.	CASSFGYKETQYF
.	TRBV11-2	TRBJ1-2	.	CASTRLGDNDPGYTF
.	TRBV25-1	TRBJ2-2	.	CASSAPEGGELFF
.	TRBV19	TRBJ2-5	.	CASSTRNQETQYF
.	TRBV2	TRBJ2-3	.	CASTGRRADTQYF
.	TRBV11-3	TRBJ2-7	once	CASTAPDADEQYF
TRBD1	TRBV10-3	TRBJ2-3	.	CAISQDRGLEDTQYF
.	TRBV30	TRBJ2-2	.	CAWRHTNTGELFF
TRBD1	TRBV28	TRBJ1-1	.	CASSLWGTGNTEAFF